This is a list of T cell receptor beta chains from one sample in a study of molecular identifiers for immune sequencing clone quantification. TCRdb called the PCR reads again in MiXCR, with one record for every CDR3 protein. The sample lists 490,000 or so distinct CDR3 sequences; roughly 25% were seen once. The material sequenced was naive CD8+ T cells from blood, with Jurkat cell RNA spiked in. All receptors derive from a human donor in good health. Some libraries in this study had Jurkat cell RNA spiked in. CDR3s include the opening cysteine and the closing phenylalanine or tryptophan. The D gene is left open where the match is weak. Size is omitted from some rows. Given values are once, few, many or a class for expanded clones.

TRBV6-5	NA	TRBJ2-1	few	CASSKRSSYNEQFF	TGTGCCAGCAGCAAAAGGAGCTCCTACAATGAGCAGTTCTTC
TRBV5-4	NA	TRBJ2-1	few	CASSIYGEQFF	TGTGCCAGCAGCATATACGGTGAGCAGTTCTTC
TRBV20-1	TRBD2	TRBJ2-7	NA	CSAPSASGNTYEQYF	TGCAGTGCCCCCTCGGCTAGCGGTAACACCTACGAGCAGTACTTC
TRBV28	TRBD1	TRBJ2-2	NA	CASSSPTGEASAGELFF	TGTGCCAGCAGTTCTCCGACAGGGGAGGCGAGCGCCGGGGAGCTGTTTTTT
TRBV28	NA	TRBJ1-1	NA	CASSLVQGLNTEAFF	TGTGCCAGCAGTTTGGTACAGGGCTTGAACACTGAAGCTTTCTTT
TRBV6-6	NA	TRBJ2-7	NA	CASSPREEQYF	TGTGCCAGCAGTCCCAGGGAGGAGCAGTACTTC
TRBV27	TRBD1	TRBJ1-3	NA	CASSLIGGYSGNTIYF	TGTGCCAGCAGTTTAATAGGGGGCTACTCTGGAAACACCATATATTTT
TRBV4-1	TRBD2	TRBJ2-7	NA	CASRQEASGRLSSYEQYF	TGCGCCAGCCGCCAAGAGGCTAGCGGGAGGCTAAGCTCCTACGAGCAGTACTTC
TRBV5-1	NA	TRBJ2-1	few	CATTDRAHNEQFF	TGCGCCACCACGGACAGAGCCCACAATGAGCAGTTCTTC
TRBV12-3/TRBV12-4	NA	TRBJ2-3	many	CASSFLQGSTDTQYF	TGTGCCAGCAGTTTTCTTCAGGGGAGCACAGATACGCAGTATTTT
TRBV7-8	NA	TRBJ1-4	few	CASSPISGHNEKLFF	TGTGCCAGCAGTCCCATCAGTGGACATAATGAAAAACTGTTTTTT
TRBV7-2	NA	TRBJ2-5	few	CASSPYVGEETQYF	TGTGCCAGCAGCCCCTATGTAGGGGAAGAGACCCAGTACTTC
TRBV7-2	NA	TRBJ1-1	few	CASNSEGWITEAFF	TGTGCCAGCAACAGCGAGGGTTGGATCACTGAAGCTTTCTTT
TRBV7-2	NA	TRBJ2-3	many	CASSPKRGDTQYF	TGTGCCAGCAGCCCGAAAAGGGGTGATACGCAGTATTTT
TRBV27	TRBD1	TRBJ1-1	NA	CASSPWTGGDGMGVAFF	TGTGCCAGCAGTCCATGGACAGGGGGCGATGGTATGGGTGTGGCTTTCTTT
TRBV4-2	TRBD2	TRBJ2-7	few	CASSQDEDGRLPYEQYF	TGTGCCAGCAGCCAAGATGAAGACGGGAGGCTACCCTACGAGCAGTACTTC
TRBV30	NA	TRBJ2-7	few	CAWSFATFSYEQYF	TGTGCCTGGAGCTTTGCGACTTTCTCCTACGAGCAGTACTTC
TRBV5-1	TRBD2	TRBJ2-3	many	CASTGTGTSGPILPADTQYF	TGCGCCAGCACCGGGACCGGGACTAGCGGCCCGATACTACCTGCGGATACGCAGTATTTT
TRBV4-3	NA	TRBJ1-5	many	CASSKGVGNQPQHF	TGCGCCAGCAGCAAGGGCGTAGGCAATCAGCCCCAGCATTTT
TRBV4-1	NA	TRBJ1-1	NA	CASRQGGAGDTGAFF	TGCGCCAGCCGCCAAGGTGGGGCAGGGGACACTGGAGCTTTCTTT
TRBV20-1	NA	TRBJ1-1	NA	CSARGRGNVDTEAFF	TGCAGTGCACGGGGACGGGGGAACGTAGACACTGAAGCTTTCTTT
TRBV5-1	NA	TRBJ1-1	many	CASSASPQGSPRGTEAFF	TGCGCCAGCAGCGCCTCCCCCCAGGGGTCCCCTCGAGGGACTGAAGCTTTCTTT
TRBV28	NA	TRBJ1-5	NA	CASSYTGSNQPQHF	TGTGCCAGCAGTTACACGGGTAGCAATCAGCCCCAGCATTTT
TRBV28	NA	TRBJ2-2	few	CASSPLRGRNTGELFF	TGTGCCAGCAGTCCCCTCCGGGGACGGAACACCGGGGAGCTGTTTTTT
TRBV7-9	NA	TRBJ1-1	many	CASSLAGEYTEAFF	TGTGCCAGCAGCTTAGCAGGGGAGTACACTGAAGCTTTCTTT
TRBV6-5	NA	TRBJ1-1	NA	CASSESANTEAYF	TGTGCCAGCAGTGAGTCAGCGAACACTGAAGCTTACTTT
TRBV19	NA	TRBJ1-1	NA	CASSIQGLYTEAFF	TGTGCCAGTAGTATACAGGGGCTGTACACTGAAGCTTTCTTT
TRBV3-1	TRBD1	TRBJ2-3	NA	CASSQVIRDSFFWQYF	TGTGCCAGCAGCCAAGTCATCCGGGACAGTTTCTTTTGGCAGTATTTT
TRBV2	NA	TRBJ2-3	many	CASSEYVYDTDTQYF	TGTGCCAGCAGTGAATATGTTTACGACACAGATACGCAGTATTTT
TRBV12-3/TRBV12-4	NA	TRBJ2-3	many	CASSFLSHTDTQYF	TGTGCCAGCAGTTTCCTTTCGCATACAGATACGCAGTATTTT
TRBV6-2/TRBV6-3	NA	TRBJ2-5	few	CASRAAGETQYF	TGTGCCAGCAGAGCAGCGGGAGAGACCCAGTACTTC
TRBV13	TRBD2	TRBJ2-5	NA	CASSCETGLAGGQQETQYF	TGTGCCAGCAGCTGCGAAACGGGACTAGCGGGGGGTCAACAAGAGACCCAGTACTTC
TRBV5-1	NA	TRBJ2-7	NA	CASSLDHYSYEQYF	TGCGCCAGCAGCTTAGATCACTACTCCTACGAGCAGTACTTC
TRBV6-6	TRBD2	TRBJ2-3	NA	CASILTAGGPDTQYF	TGTGCCAGCATTCTAACGGCGGGAGGGCCAGATACGCAGTATTTT
TRBV20-1	TRBD1	TRBJ2-3	many	CSARGAGTGETDTQYF	TGCAGTGCTAGAGGGGCTGGGACAGGGGAAACAGATACGCAGTATTTT
TRBV23-1	NA	TRBJ2-7	NA	CASQTRVVFHYEQYF	TGCGCCAGCCAGACCAGGGTGGTGTTCCACTACGAGCAGTACTTC
TRBV5-4	TRBD2	TRBJ2-7	NA	CASSPGTSGKFGEQYF	TGTGCCAGCAGCCCGGGGACTAGCGGGAAATTTGGGGAGCAGTACTTC
TRBV4-3	NA	TRBJ2-2	few	CASSQGDSLVELFF	TGCGCCAGCAGCCAAGGGGATAGTCTGGTGGAGCTGTTTTTT
TRBV24-1	NA	TRBJ2-1	NA	CATSEGPPGYNEQFF	TGTGCCACCAGTGAGGGCCCTCCAGGGTACAATGAGCAGTTCTTC
TRBV18	NA	TRBJ2-5	NA	CASSPPGAETQYF	TGTGCCAGCTCACCACCGGGCGCGGAGACCCAGTACTTC
TRBV7-6	NA	TRBJ1-1	few	CASSYYQNTEAFF	TGTGCCAGCAGCTACTATCAGAACACTGAAGCTTTCTTT
TRBV20-1	TRBD2	TRBJ2-7	few	CSARERTSGYEQYF	TGCAGTGCTAGAGAGAGGACTAGCGGATACGAGCAGTACTTC